The 11 T cell receptor beta chains listed next were all sequenced from one sample in a study of identical twins. TCRdb re-analysed the 5' RACE reads in MiXCR, keeping a single row per CDR3 protein. The repertoire holds hundreds of thousands of distinct CDR3 sequences, with about 12% as singletons. In addition, the sample was reused for a study of yellow fever vaccine responses in identical twins.

The sample taken for sequencing was PBMCs. These TCRs come from a woman aged 18-29 years in good health.

The chain has TRBV19 and TRBJ2-1, with D possibly being TRBD2 (7 bases). CDR1 and CDR2 from the germline V gene are LNHDA and SQIVND (reference sequence). The CDR3 is 12 amino acids. V was pared by 6 bases and J by 12 bases, with 15 bases between. The CDR3 DNA reads as TGTGCCAGTAGCGGGGGGCTAGCGGCGCAGTTCTTC. The encoded protein is CASSGGLAAQFF.

This clonotype has only a few counts. This chain uses TRBV6-1 with TRBJ2-2; 8 positions agree with TRBD1. Germline V gives CDR1 MNHNS, CDR2 SASEGT. The V and J ends lost 5 bases and 1 base, in that order; junction bases with no gene match: 3. The CDR3 consists of 15 residues. The CDR3 region has the DNA TGTGCCAGCAGTCGGGACAGGAAGAACACCGGGGAGCTGTTTTTT. It specifies CASSRDRKNTGELFF.

The V gene is TRBV27, the J gene TRBJ2-1; 10 bases are a match to TRBD1. This CDR3 has 16 amino acids. CDR1 and CDR2 (germline): MNHEY, SMNVEV (reference sequence). The V segment lost 5 bases and the J segment 5 bases; nucleotides outside the gene matches: 9. CDR3 amino acids: CASSPWTGGLNNEQFF. CDR3 nucleotides: TGTGCCAGCAGTCCCTGGACAGGGGGGTTGAACAATGAGCAGTTCTTC.

The chain is built from TRBV2 and TRBJ2-2; D gene unclear. Germline-derived CDR1 and CDR2 are SNHLY and FYNNEI. CDR3 length equals 10 residues. Trimming cost V 7 bases and J 8 bases, with 5 bases left between them. The CDR3 protein is CASKVGELFF. CDR3 sequence (DNA): TGTGCCAGCAAGGTGGGGGAGCTGTTTTTT.

This chain uses TRBV28 with TRBJ2-3; 9 nucleotides agree with TRBD1. V trimming: 8 bases; J trimming: 7 bases; junction bases outside the gene matches: 4. CDR3 length equals 12 residues. Germline values: CDR1 MDHEN, CDR2 SYDVKM. This CDR3 reads CASGQGTYTQYF. Here the CDR3 DNA reads TGTGCCAGCGGACAGGGGACATATACGCAGTATTTT. The full variable domain, completed using reference TRBV28 and TRBJ2-3, is DVKVTQSSRYLVKRTGEKVFLECVQDMDHENMFWYRQDPGLGLRLIYFSYDVKMKEKGDIPEGYSVSREKKERFSLILESASTNQTSMYLCASGQGTYTQYFGPGTRLTVL.

With regard to this clonotype: This sequence may be a read error, since a much larger clone differs from it by one base. The CDR3: CASNLDFAEAQYF. CDR3 in DNA: TGTGCCAGCAACCTGGACTTTGCGGAGGCCCAGTACTTC. The chain joins TRBV7-9 to TRBJ2-5; TRBD2 is a possible D gene (5 bases). V was trimmed by 7 bases and J by 9 bases, leaving 18 bases between them. The CDR3 spans 13 residues. CDR1 and CDR2 (germline): SEHNR, FQNEAQ (reference sequence).

The chain combines TRBV12-3 or TRBV12-4 with TRBJ1-1; D perhaps matches TRBD1 (5 bases). The CDR3 loop spans 14 amino acids. V was trimmed by 1 base and J by 10 bases, leaving 16 bases between them. CDR3 sequence reads: CASSLGWDLVGAFF. The CDR3 bases are TGTGCCAGCAGTTTAGGTTGGGACCTGGTTGGAGCTTTCTTT.

This clonotype has a handful of counts. The CDR3 sequence is CASSQNRETRTDTQYF. CDR3 nucleotides: TGCGCCAGCAGCCAAAACAGGGAGACCCGCACAGATACGCAGTATTTT. The rearrangement joins TRBV4-1 to TRBJ2-3; perhaps TRBD1 as D (6 bases). This CDR3 comprises 16 residues. In germline, CDR1 is MGHRA, CDR2 YSYEKL. V was clipped by 2 bases and J by 1 base, with 13 bases between them.

This clonotype was detected ten times or more. The chain recombines TRBV5-1 with TRBJ2-1, with D maybe TRBD1 (5 bases). The CDR3 sequence is 16 residues long. Trimming pared 0 bases from V and 0 bases from J, leaving 10 bases between. Germline-derived CDR1 and CDR2 are SGHRS and YFSETQ. The CDR3 region has the DNA TGCGCCAGCAGCTTGGGTGACAGCTACTCCTACAATGAGCAGTTCTTC. Its protein is CASSLGDSYSYNEQFF.

The chain couples TRBV20-1 to TRBJ1-5; D gene ambiguous. Trimming left V 0 bases short and J 4 bases short, with 10 bases between. Per the germline V gene, CDR1 is DFQATT and CDR2 is SNEGSKA (reference sequence). The CDR3 extends over 14 amino acids. In nucleotides, the CDR3 is TGCAGTGCTAGAGATAGCTCCCGAAATCAGCCCCAGCATTTT. As protein: CSARDSSRNQPQHF.

This clonotype was picked up a small number of times. The chain uses TRBV20-1 and TRBJ1-2; D is perhaps TRBD1 (5 bases). This CDR3 is built from 14 residues. Germline V gene lookup returns CDR1 DFQATT and CDR2 SNEGSKA (reference sequence). The V gene lost 3 bases and the J gene lost 2 bases, with 13 bases spanning the gap. Here the CDR3 reads CSARGGQVNYGYTF. CDR3 in DNA: TGCAGTGCTAGGGGAGGACAAGTGAACTATGGCTACACCTTC.